These T cell receptor beta chains were read from a single sample in a study of identical twins. Using its own MiXCR run on the 5' RACE reads, TCRdb lists one record per CDR3 protein. The sample holds 250,000 to 300,000 distinct CDR3 sequences; roughly 8% are singletons and the top ten take about 3%. This sample also belongs to another study, concerning yellow fever vaccine responses in identical twins.

Material: CD8+ T cells sorted from blood. These receptors came from a woman aged 18-29 years in good health. CDR3s include the opening cysteine and the closing phenylalanine or tryptophan. D genes are given only for firm matches. Clone size, where shown, is once, few, many, or a class for clones that have expanded.

. TRBD2 TRBJ2-5 TRBV12-3/TRBV12-4 TGTGCCAGCAGCACAGCCCGGGGGGGCTGGCGGACCCAGTACTTC CASSTARGGWRTQYF
many . TRBJ2-7 TRBV28 TGTGCCAGCAGTTTCACGCGTACCTACGAGCAGTACTTC CASSFTRTYEQYF
. . TRBJ2-5 TRBV20-1 TGCAGTGCTAGAGATGTCTCCAGTCAAGAGACCCAGTACTTC CSARDVSSQETQYF
few . TRBJ2-7 TRBV12-2 TGTGCAAGTCGTTCAGGTCTAGTCCTCCCCCACGAGCAGTACTTC CASRSGLVLPHEQYF
few TRBD2 TRBJ2-1 TRBV24-1 TGTGCCACCAGTGATCCGCTCTGGGCGGGGGGGCCCAATGAGCAGTTCTTC CATSDPLWAGGPNEQFF
few . TRBJ2-7 TRBV5-5 TGTGCCAGCAGTCACCCAGGGAAATGGAACGAGCAGTACTTC CASSHPGKWNEQYF
few . TRBJ2-6 TRBV7-7 TGTGCTAGCAGCTTAGGTCCCACCTCTGGGGCCAACGTCCTGACTTTC CASSLGPTSGANVLTF
many TRBD2 TRBJ2-7 TRBV7-2 TGTGCCAGCAGCCACCAGGGGACTAGCTGGACCTACGAGCAGTACTTC CASSHQGTSWTYEQYF
. TRBD2 TRBJ2-5 TRBV20-1 TGCAGTGCAAACTTAGGGACTAGCGGGAGTTTCGAGACCCAGTACTTC CSANLGTSGSFETQYF
. TRBD1 TRBJ2-1 TRBV6-2/TRBV6-3 TGTGCCAGCAGCCAATCCCGGGACAGCAGTATCAATGAGCAGTTCTTC CASSQSRDSSINEQFF
many . TRBJ2-3 TRBV5-1 TGCGCCAGCAGCTTTCCGATTGAAGGGGAAGATTCTCTCACAGATACGCAGTATTTT CASSFPIEGEDSLTDTQYF
. TRBD1 TRBJ1-1 TRBV3-1 TGTGCCAGCACCCGTGGGACAGAAAGCTTCTTGAACACTGAAGCTTTCTTT CASTRGTESFLNTEAFF
many . TRBJ1-4 TRBV29-1 TGCAGCGTTGACGCGGGCGCGGGTACGACTAATGAAAAACTGTTTTTT CSVDAGAGTTNEKLFF
few TRBD1 TRBJ2-2 TRBV5-5 TGTGCCAGCAGCTTGGCGAGGGGGCCGTTCACCGGGGAGCTGTTTTTT CASSLARGPFTGELFF
few . TRBJ2-1 TRBV7-9 TGTGCCAGCAGCTACGGGACTCCTGAGCAGTTCTTC CASSYGTPEQFF
. TRBD2 TRBJ2-7 TRBV10-3 TGTGCCATCAGTGGGGGACTAGCGGGTCTCTACGAGCAGTACTTC CAISGGLAGLYEQYF